The clone carrying this T cell receptor beta chain is deemed medium-sized (0.01 to 0.1%). Antigen specificity is unknown. This entry is derived from a study of human T cells and chemical hapten exposure. Study conclusions and caveats: More PT1 expanded TCRs went with higher patch test scores.

Time point of the sample: pre-sensitization, week 0. The sample's treatment: therapeutic diphenylcyclopropenone sensitization with weekly scalp DPC. Donors were 18 to 70-year-old alopecia patients suitable for DPC. Unique molecular identifiers were attached to individual cDNA molecules during library preparation. Original data processing: Per sample, the median was around 96,000 TCRs, with values from about 24,000 to 680,000. TCRdb called the RACE reads again in MiXCR, with one record for every CDR3 protein. V and J calls and clone size were set by TCRdb, not the authors. The data contain some 200,000 distinct CDR3 sequences, approximately 29% of them singletons. The TCR comes from a woman aged 30 to 39 with alopecia areata. Some clones in this sample may be carry-over from other donors' samples. The specimen comprised whole blood, sampled in connection with sensitization to the hapten diphenylcyclopropenone (DPC).

CDR3 loop: CASSRDRWSGNSPLHF. The CDR3 DNA is TGTGCCAGCAGCCGGGACAGGTGGTCCGGTAATTCACCCCTCCACTTT. The chain recombines TRBV2 with TRBJ1-6, with 8 bases fitting TRBD1. V trimming: 6 bases; J trimming: 6 bases; junction bases outside the gene matches: 10. Germline V gives CDR1 SNHLY, CDR2 FYNNEI. The CDR3 contains 16 residues. Using reference TRBV2 and TRBJ1-6 for the parts outside the CDR3, the full variable domain is EPEVTQTPSHQVTQMGQEVILRCVPISNHLYFYWYRQILGQKVEFLVSFYNNEISEKSEIFDDQFSVERPDGSNFTLKIRSTKLEDSAMYFCASSRDRWSGNSPLHFGNGTRLTVT.